One sample yielded the 30 T cell receptor beta chains listed below, sequenced in a study of memory CD4+ T cells and cytomegalovirus serostatus. The assay was immunoSEQ multiplex PCR, and TCRdb's table has in-frame clones only and misses some. Of over 60,000 clones in the sample, approximately 78% were seen once. Single viable CD3+CD4+CD8-CD45RO+ cells were sorted as the memory CD4+ T cells. The material sequenced was memory CD4+ T cells from blood. The receptors were gathered from an adult in good health and CMV-seronegative.

V gene TRBV27 combines with J gene TRBJ2-7; D is unclear. V was pared by 4 bases and J by 6 bases, with 7 bases between. The CDR3 is made up of 11 amino acids. The germline gives CDR1 MNHEY, CDR2 SMNVEV (reference sequence). The CDR3 reads CASSYLGEQYF. The CDR3 bases are TGTGCCAGCAGTTACCTAGGCGAGCAGTACTTC.

The chain has TRBV7-8 and TRBJ2-7, with TRBD1 matching 11 bases. The CDR3 extends over 14 amino acids. From germline, CDR1 is SGHVS and CDR2 FQNEAQ. The J segment lost 3 bases and the V segment lost 3 bases, leaving 1 base of the junction unmatched. CDR3 residues: CASSLGQGGYEQYF. The CDR3 DNA sequence: TGTGCCAGCAGCTTGGGACAGGGGGGCTACGAGCAGTACTTC. Full variable domain (missing parts from reference TRBV7-8 and TRBJ2-7): GAGVSQSPRYKVAKRGQDVALRCDPISGHVSLFWYQQALGQGPEFLTYFQNEAQLDKSGLPSDRFFAERPEGSVSTLKIQRTQQEDSAVYLCASSLGQGGYEQYFGPGTRLTVT.

This clone is judged medium-sized. The J gene is TRBJ1-2, the V gene TRBV4-1; tentative D call: TRBD1 (5 bases). CDR1 MGHRA and CDR2 YSYEKL come from the germline V gene. The CDR3 consists of 15 residues. V was pared by 3 bases and J by 1 base, with 12 bases between. The DNA for the CDR3 is TGCGCCAGCAGCCAGGACAAGGTCGGTAACTATGGCTACACCTTC. Encoded protein: CASSQDKVGNYGYTF.

This clone has just one count. The gene calls are TRBV10-1 and TRBJ2-1; the match to TRBD2 covers 8 bases. This CDR3 contains 16 residues. The germline V gene has CDR1 WNHNN and CDR2 SYGVQD (reference sequence). With 3 bases clipped from V and 3 bases from J, the junction kept 7 bases outside the gene matches. CDR3: CASSDAELAVYNEQFF. The CDR3 DNA is TGCGCCAGCAGTGACGCGGAACTAGCGGTCTACAATGAGCAGTTCTTC.

The chain recombines TRBV7-9 with TRBJ1-1; D might be TRBD1 (5 bases). Germline V gives CDR1 SEHNR, CDR2 FQNEAQ (reference sequence). The length of the CDR3 is 15 residues. The V gene lost 5 bases and the J gene lost 7 bases, with 20 bases spanning the gap. This chain's CDR3 is CASSRGDPPGDEAFF. CDR3 bases: TGTGCCAGCAGCCGAGGGGACCCCCCGGGTGATGAAGCTTTCTTT.

This clone was observed a handful of times. V is TRBV27 and J is TRBJ2-7, with D perhaps matching TRBD2 (6 bases). The CDR3 is made up of 14 amino acids. Germline assignment: CDR1 MNHEY and CDR2 SMNVEV (reference sequence). Trimming shortened V by 5 bases and J by 2 bases, and 13 bases separated the two germline ends. The CDR3 DNA reads TGTGCCAGCAGTCCCCGGGACTTTACCTACGAGCAGTACTTC. It yields the protein CASSPRDFTYEQYF.

The chain joins TRBV6-6 to TRBJ1-1; possible D gene TRBD1, 5 bases. The CDR3 consists of 14 residues. V dropped 7 bases and J dropped 1 base, with 13 bases sitting between them. CDR1 and CDR2 (germline): MNHNY, SVGAGI (reference sequence). The DNA of the CDR3 is TGTGCCAGCATAGACAGAGGATCGAACACTGAAGCTTTCTTT. It codes for CASIDRGSNTEAFF.

CDR3 DNA: TGTGCCAGCAGCCCCCGACTAGTAGCCTACAATGAGCAGTTCTTC. Protein product: CASSPRLVAYNEQFF. The chain links TRBV7-9 to TRBJ2-1, with a weak D call TRBD2 (6 bases). V was clipped by 5 bases and J by 2 bases, with 13 bases between them. The CDR3 spans 15 residues. CDR1 SEHNR and CDR2 FQNEAQ come from the germline V gene (reference sequence).

The V and J genes are TRBV19 and TRBJ1-1; TRBD1 matches 9 bases. Looked up from germline, CDR1 is LNHDA and CDR2 is SQIVND (reference sequence). V dropped 7 bases and J dropped 5; count of bases not matched to a gene: 5. This CDR3 comprises 13 residues. This CDR3 is CASKGDRGTEAFF. Here the CDR3 DNA reads TGTGCCAGTAAAGGAGACAGGGGGACTGAAGCTTTCTTT.

A few counts support this clone. The chain is built from TRBV30 and TRBJ1-6; 7 bases map to TRBD1. The CDR3 sequence is 15 residues long. The germline V gene has CDR1 GTSNPN and CDR2 SVGIG (reference sequence). The V and J ends lost 2 bases and 5 bases, in that order; junction bases with no gene match: 6. CDR3 protein: CAWSMQGGNNSPLHF. CDR3 nucleotide sequence: TGTGCCTGGAGTATGCAGGGGGGGAATAATTCACCCCTCCACTTT.

This clone occurred once. The rearrangement uses TRBV19 and TRBJ1-1, with a tentative D call TRBD1 (5 bases). Trimming removed 2 bases at V and 6 bases at J, with 10 bases between. Germline lookup yields CDR1 LNHDA and CDR2 SQIVND (reference sequence). The CDR3 is 13 residues long. CDR3 sequence reads: CASSIKGRAEAFF. CDR3 DNA: TGTGCCAGTAGTATAAAGGGGAGGGCTGAAGCTTTCTTT.

In its sample, this clone was seen once. The CDR3 is CAWRTTGTGANVLTF. The CDR3 DNA reads TGTGCCTGGAGGACAACGGGGACTGGGGCCAACGTCCTGACTTTC. V and J are TRBV30 and TRBJ2-6, with D perhaps matching TRBD2 (5 bases). The CDR3 has 15 amino acids. V was trimmed by 3 bases and J by 2 bases, leaving 11 bases between them. The V gene's germline CDR1 is GTSNPN and CDR2 SVGIG (reference sequence).

The rearrangement links TRBV4-2 to TRBJ1-3; a possible D gene is TRBD1 (6 bases). Germline V gives CDR1 LGHNA, CDR2 YNFKEQ. The CDR3 has 19 amino acids. The ends were cut back, 3 bases at V and 2 bases at J, with 23 bases in the middle. The CDR3 loop reads CASSQTVRGYGVAGNTIYF. The CDR3 nucleotides read TGTGCCAGCAGCCAGACGGTCAGGGGATATGGTGTAGCTGGAAACACCATATATTTT.

The chain has TRBV7-7 and TRBJ2-5; 9 bases are a match to TRBD1. Germline V gene lookup returns CDR1 SSHAT and CDR2 FNYEAQ (reference sequence). Germline trimming cut 2 bases from V and 7 bases from J; bases unmatched to any gene: 5. The CDR3 runs 14 residues. The CDR3 nucleotides are TGTGCCAGCAGCTTAACAGGGGGCTTGGTGACCCAGTACTTC. This codes for CASSLTGGLVTQYF. The full variable domain, its missing parts supplied by reference TRBV7-7 and TRBJ2-5, is GAGVSQSPRYKVTKRGQDVTLRCDPISSHATLYWYQQALGQGPEFLTYFNYEAQPDKSGLPSDRFSAERPEGSISTLTIQRTEQRDSAMYRCASSLTGGLVTQYFGPGTRLLVL.

The genes are TRBV27 and TRBJ2-1, with 11 bases aligning to TRBD2. The CDR3 length is 15 residues. Germline-derived CDR1 and CDR2 are MNHEY and SMNVEV (reference sequence). J gave up 11 bases and V 2 bases, and 8 bases lay outside the gene matches. DNA of the CDR3: TGTGCCAGCAGTTTAGTTCTAGCGGGAGGAATAAAGCAGTTCTTC. Amino acids: CASSLVLAGGIKQFF.

To note about this clone: One junction end does not reproduce the germline sequence, and a read error may be involved. The V and J genes are TRBV6-1 and TRBJ2-5; D is unclear. This CDR3 spans 15 amino acids. CDR1 and CDR2 from the germline V gene are MNHNS and SASEGT. The CDR3 DNA reads TGTGCCAGCAGTGAAGGGTGGCCAACCCAACAGACCCAGTACTTC. Protein: CASSEGWPTQQTQYF.

The chain couples TRBV4-2 to TRBJ1-6, with 7 bases identical to TRBD1. The V segment lost 3 bases and the J segment 7 bases; nucleotides outside the gene matches: 3. The CDR3 has 14 amino acids. Germline V CDR1 and CDR2: LGHNA, YNFKEQ. In DNA, the CDR3 is TGTGCCAGCAGCCAGCCGGGACAGAATTCACCCCTCCACTTT. As protein: CASSQPGQNSPLHF.

This chain uses TRBV5-4 with TRBJ2-7, with D unclear. The CDR3 runs to 15 residues. Germline V gene sequence: CDR1 SGHNT, CDR2 YYREEE (reference sequence). V was trimmed by 2 bases and J by 4 bases, leaving 16 bases between them. The chain's CDR3 is CASSLGSLGEYEQYF. The CDR3 nucleotides read TGTGCCAGCAGCTTAGGGTCCCTGGGCGAATACGAGCAGTACTTC.

The chain recombines TRBV7-9 with TRBJ2-3, with 7 bases that match TRBD2. CDR1 is SEHNR and CDR2 is FQNEAQ in the germline V gene (reference sequence). The length of the CDR3 is 15 residues. The J segment lost 3 bases and the V segment lost 6 bases, leaving 9 bases of the junction unmatched. This CDR3 reads CASRDRGVGTDTQYF. DNA for the CDR3: TGTGCCAGCAGGGACCGGGGGGTCGGGACAGATACGCAGTATTTT.

The chain links TRBV5-6 to TRBJ1-6, with TRBD1 as a possible D gene (6 bases). Germline-derived CDR1 and CDR2 are SGHDT and YYEEEE. The CDR3 is 14 residues long. V was cut by 4 bases and J by 9 bases, with 14 bases left in between. CDR3 residues: CASSPTGSLSPLHF. The CDR3 bases are TGTGCCAGCAGCCCTACAGGGTCCCTTTCACCCCTCCACTTT.

The chain couples TRBV5-1 to TRBJ2-7; the D is unclear. CDR3 length: 15 amino acids. Looked up from germline, CDR1 is SGHRS and CDR2 is YFSETQ. Trimming took 0 bases from V and 0 from J, leaving 10 bases between them. The CDR3 sequence is CASSLGGFSSYEQYF. In DNA form, the CDR3 reads TGCGCCAGCAGCTTGGGTGGTTTCAGCTCCTACGAGCAGTACTTC.

The gene calls are TRBV6-1 and TRBJ2-3; no clear D gene. Germline CDR1 MNHNS, CDR2 SASEGT. Trimming removed 4 bases at V and 6 bases at J, with 11 bases between. The CDR3 is 13 amino acids. The CDR3 region is CASSGEPWDTQYF. The CDR3 DNA sequence: TGTGCCAGCAGTGGTGAACCGTGGGATACGCAGTATTTT.

J is TRBJ2-5 and V is TRBV5-8; D remains unclear. The CDR3 consists of 13 residues. Trimming took 4 bases from V and 5 from J, leaving 12 bases between them. Germline V lookup: CDR1 SGHTS, CDR2 YDEGEE. CDR3: CASSTGLGETQYF. The CDR3 DNA reads TGTGCCAGCAGCACCGGCCTGGGGGAGACCCAGTACTTC.

This rearrangement joins TRBV9 to TRBJ1-2; perhaps TRBD1 as D (6 bases). This CDR3 is 13 amino acids long. Trimming cost V 4 bases and J 2 bases, with 9 bases left between them. Per germline, CDR1 SGDLS and CDR2 YYNGEE. The CDR3 region is CASSYTGNYGYTF. The CDR3 DNA is TGTGCCAGCAGCTATACAGGGAACTATGGCTACACCTTC.

Written as DNA, the CDR3 is TGTGCCAGCAGCCGCCGGACAGGGGGCTTTGAAAAACTGTTTTTT. Translation: CASSRRTGGFEKLFF. The chain recombines TRBV5-6 with TRBJ1-4; the match to TRBD1 covers 11 bases. The trim removed 4 bases at V and 7 bases at J, leaving 6 bases unmatched. The CDR3 spans 15 residues. The germline V gene encodes CDR1 SGHDT and CDR2 YYEEEE.

This clone has just a few counts. The rearrangement links TRBV6-1 to TRBJ2-7; D ambiguous. The germline V gene encodes CDR1 MNHNS and CDR2 SASEGT. The CDR3 totals 15 residues. Trimming cost V 2 bases and J 2 bases, with 13 bases left between them. CDR3 sequence: CASSETVRPPYEQYF. Written as DNA, the CDR3 is TGTGCCAGCAGTGAAACGGTGCGGCCCCCCTACGAGCAGTACTTC.

V usage is TRBV5-1 and J usage is TRBJ1-6; maybe TRBD1 (5 bases). V was trimmed by 1 base and J by 10 bases, leaving 15 bases between them. The CDR3 has 15 amino acids. Germline CDR1 is SGHRS and CDR2 is YFSETQ. CDR3 bases: TGCGCCAGCAGCTTGTATGCGGGGCTTGAGTCACCCCTCCACTTT. The encoded protein is CASSLYAGLESPLHF.

This clone was picked up one time. V is TRBV7-2 and J is TRBJ1-2, with 9 bases matching TRBD1. This CDR3 is 15 amino acids long. With V trimmed by 4 bases and J by 8 bases, 11 bases remained unmatched. In germline, CDR1 is SGHTA, CDR2 FQGNSA. CDR3 loop: CASSSQGAAVGGYTF. In DNA, the CDR3 is TGTGCCAGCAGCTCACAGGGGGCCGCCGTAGGAGGCTACACCTTC.

The chain joins TRBV6-6 to TRBJ2-7, with TRBD1 identical over 9 bases. J lost 0 bases, V lost 5 bases, and 5 bases had no gene match. CDR1 and CDR2 from the germline V gene are MNHNY and SVGAGI (reference sequence). The CDR3 length is 15 residues. The CDR3: CASSTTGGASYEQYF. The CDR3 DNA follows: TGTGCCAGCAGTACGACAGGGGGTGCCTCCTACGAGCAGTACTTC.

The chain combines TRBV5-6 with TRBJ2-2, with D possibly TRBD2 on 6 matching bases. V was shortened by 5 bases and J by 1 base, with 9 bases between the two germline ends. Germline CDR1 reads SGHDT; CDR2 reads YYEEEE. The CDR3 has 14 residues. This chain's CDR3 is CASSSGQNTGELFF. DNA of the CDR3: TGTGCCAGCAGTAGCGGACAGAACACCGGGGAGCTGTTTTTT. The full variable domain, completed using reference TRBV5-6 and TRBJ2-2, is DAGVTQSPTHLIKTRGQQVTLRCSPKSGHDTVSWYQQALGQGPQFIFQYYEEEERQRGNFPDRFSGHQFPNYSSELNVNALLLGDSALYLCASSSGQNTGELFFGEGSRLTVL.